Listed below are T cell receptor beta chains from one sample, sequenced in a study of blood T cell repertoires in COVID-19. The data were produced by immunoSEQ multiplex PCR, yet TCRdb's version contains in-frame clones alone and is incomplete. The sample gives approximately 120,000 clones, about four fifths of which show up once; under 11% is in the top ten. Source material: peripheral blood. These receptors were collected from a human donor in a cohort sampled during active COVID-19. Each CDR3 is given with its conserved first and last residue. D genes are given only for firm matches. Rows give clone size only sometimes, using once, few, many, or a class for an expanded clone.

size,V,J,D,CDR3,DNA
-,TRBV30,TRBJ2-2,-,CAWSGGAGELFF,TGTGCCTGGAGTGGAGGTGCCGGGGAGCTGTTTTTT
-,TRBV9,TRBJ1-2,-,CASSVATVAGEGYTF,TGTGCCAGCAGCGTAGCTACAGTGGCAGGGGAAGGCTACACCTTC
-,TRBV5-1,TRBJ2-7,TRBD1,CASRGQGRYEQYF,TGCGCCAGCCGAGGACAGGGGAGGTACGAGCAGTACTTC
-,TRBV6-5,TRBJ1-5,-,CASSSLEGSDQPQHF,TGTGCCAGCAGCTCCCTGGAGGGATCGGACCAGCCCCAGCATTTT
-,TRBV7-9,TRBJ1-4,TRBD1,CASSSTGTVGATNEKLFF,TGTGCCAGCAGCTCAACCGGGACAGTAGGTGCAACTAATGAAAAACTGTTTTTT
-,TRBV11-3,TRBJ2-7,TRBD1,CASSPGTGSYEQYF,TGTGCCAGCAGCCCCGGGACAGGCTCCTACGAGCAGTACTTC
-,TRBV10-3,TRBJ2-7,TRBD1,CAISAGGNYEQYF,TGTGCCATCAGTGCAGGGGGAAACTACGAGCAGTACTTC
-,TRBV27,TRBJ2-7,TRBD2,CASSSWTSRSYEQYF,TGTGCCAGCAGTTCGTGGACTAGCAGGTCCTACGAGCAGTACTTC
-,TRBV9,TRBJ1-1,-,CASSVEGRGNTEAFF,TGTGCCAGCAGCGTAGAAGGCAGGGGGAACACTGAAGCTTTCTTT
-,TRBV27,TRBJ2-7,TRBD1,CASRGTGTGISYEQYF,TGTGCCAGCAGAGGAACCGGGACAGGGATCTCCTACGAGCAGTACTTC
-,TRBV6-5,TRBJ2-7,TRBD1,CASSPDRLSSYEQYF,TGTGCCAGCAGTCCGGACAGGCTAAGCTCCTACGAGCAGTACTTC
-,TRBV3-1/TRBV3-2,TRBJ1-5,-,CASSQGARSQPQHF,TGTGCCAGCAGCCAGGGGGCTAGGAGTCAGCCCCAGCATTTT
-,TRBV21-1,TRBJ2-7,-,CASSRGQGSSYEQYF,TGTGCCAGCAGCAGAGGACAGGGCAGCTCCTACGAGCAGTACTTC
-,TRBV11-2,TRBJ1-3,TRBD1,CASGRTGGEAGNTIYF,TGTGCCAGCGGTCGGACAGGGGGAGAGGCTGGAAACACCATATATTTT
-,TRBV23-1,TRBJ2-7,TRBD1,CASSQSGQAGSLREQYF,TGCGCCAGCAGTCAATCGGGACAGGCCGGGAGTTTGAGAGAGCAGTACTTC
-,TRBV3-1/TRBV3-2,TRBJ2-2,TRBD1,CASSSGGVLGGELFF,TGTGCCAGCAGCTCAGGGGGAGTTCTCGGCGGGGAGCTGTTTTTT
-,TRBV13,TRBJ1-4,TRBD1,CASRKGQGTNEKLFF,TGTGCCAGCAGAAAAGGACAGGGTACTAATGAAAAACTGTTTTTT
-,TRBV6-2/TRBV6-3,TRBJ2-3,-,CASSFRQVTTDTQYF,TGTGCCAGCAGTTTTCGACAGGTAACCACAGATACGCAGTATTTT
-,TRBV5-6,TRBJ1-2,TRBD1,CASSLWTGGANYGYTF,TGTGCCAGCAGCTTGTGGACAGGGGGCGCCAACTATGGCTACACCTTC
few,TRBV7-9,TRBJ1-1,-,CASSVLGAGGTEAFF,TGTGCCAGCAGTGTTCTTGGGGCGGGAGGGACTGAAGCTTTCTTT
once,TRBV11-2,TRBJ2-1,TRBD2,CASSSVGEGYNEQFF,TGTGCCAGCAGCAGTGTGGGGGAGGGCTACAATGAGCAGTTCTTC
-,TRBV30,TRBJ1-1,TRBD1,CAWRGTGQGEAFF,TGTGCCTGGAGGGGGACAGGGCAGGGGGAAGCTTTCTTT
-,TRBV6-5,TRBJ2-5,TRBD1,CASSYSDRAGKTQYF,TGTGCCAGCAGTTACTCGGACAGGGCGGGAAAGACCCAGTACTTC
-,TRBV6-2/TRBV6-3,TRBJ2-2,-,CASSSLGRGPGTGELFF,TGTGCCAGCAGCTCCTTGGGAAGGGGCCCTGGCACCGGGGAGCTGTTTTTT
few,TRBV6-5,TRBJ2-1,-,CASSYSPRSGNEQFF,TGTGCCAGCAGTTACAGTCCTAGGTCGGGCAATGAGCAGTTCTTC
-,TRBV9,TRBJ1-2,-,CASSGPPVGDYGYTF,TGTGCCAGCAGCGGCCCCCCAGTGGGAGACTATGGCTACACCTTC
-,TRBV30,TRBJ1-5,-,CAWSRGGRQPQHF,TGTGCCTGGAGTAGGGGGGGACGGCAGCCCCAGCATTTT
-,TRBV27,TRBJ1-1,-,CASSLIYDRLNTEAFF,TGTGCCAGCAGTTTAATTTACGACAGGCTGAACACTGAAGCTTTCTTT
-,TRBV29-1,TRBJ1-3,TRBD1,CSVVSGRQGLSGNTIYF,TGCAGCGTTGTATCAGGGAGACAGGGACTCTCTGGAAACACCATATATTTT
-,TRBV18,TRBJ1-2,-,CASSLDSRYGYTF,TGTGCCAGCTCACTCGACAGCCGCTATGGCTACACCTTC
-,TRBV5-4,TRBJ2-7,-,CASSSRVGEQYF,TGTGCCAGCAGCTCCAGGGTGGGCGAGCAGTACTTC
-,TRBV28,TRBJ2-7,-,CASSSPGTLSSYEQYF,TGTGCCAGCAGTTCCCCCGGGACTCTGAGCTCCTACGAGCAGTACTTC
-,TRBV29-1,TRBJ2-7,-,CSVEAIWAVDRLSFSSYEQYF,TGCAGCGTTGAAGCAATTTGGGCCGTCGACAGGCTTTCATTCTCCTCCTACGAGCAGTACTTC
-,TRBV3-1/TRBV3-2,TRBJ2-6,TRBD1,CASSQVDRGYAGANVLTF,TGTGCCAGCAGCCAAGTGGACAGGGGGTATGCTGGGGCCAACGTCCTGACTTTC
-,TRBV21-1,TRBJ2-7,-,CASSKAILRVGRYYEQYF,TGTGCCAGCAGCAAAGCCATACTGCGGGTTGGTCGCTACTACGAGCAGTACTTC
few,TRBV5-5,TRBJ1-1,TRBD1,CASSPGGIANTEAFF,TGTGCCAGCAGCCCAGGGGGCATCGCGAACACTGAAGCTTTCTTT
-,TRBV30,TRBJ2-7,TRBD1,CAWSGDQRQGATYEQYF,TGTGCCTGGAGTGGCGACCAGCGGCAGGGGGCGACTTACGAGCAGTACTTC